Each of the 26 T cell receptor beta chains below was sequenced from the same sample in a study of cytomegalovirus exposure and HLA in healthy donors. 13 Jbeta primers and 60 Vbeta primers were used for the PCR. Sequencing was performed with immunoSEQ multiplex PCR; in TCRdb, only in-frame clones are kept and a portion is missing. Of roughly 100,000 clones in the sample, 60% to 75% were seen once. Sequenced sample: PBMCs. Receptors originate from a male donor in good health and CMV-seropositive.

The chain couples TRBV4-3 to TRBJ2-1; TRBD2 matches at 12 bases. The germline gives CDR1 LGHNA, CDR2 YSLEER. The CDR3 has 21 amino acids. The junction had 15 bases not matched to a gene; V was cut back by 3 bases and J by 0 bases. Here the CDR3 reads CASSHPLTSGGPYISYNEQFF. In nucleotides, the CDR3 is TGCGCCAGCAGCCACCCACTGACTAGCGGGGGACCCTATATCTCCTACAATGAGCAGTTCTTC.

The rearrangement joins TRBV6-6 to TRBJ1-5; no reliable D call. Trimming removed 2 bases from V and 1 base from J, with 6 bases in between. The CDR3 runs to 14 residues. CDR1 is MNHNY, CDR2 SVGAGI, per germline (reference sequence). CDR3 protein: CASSYRESNQPQHF. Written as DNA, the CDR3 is TGTGCCAGCAGTTACCGCGAGAGCAATCAGCCCCAGCATTTT.

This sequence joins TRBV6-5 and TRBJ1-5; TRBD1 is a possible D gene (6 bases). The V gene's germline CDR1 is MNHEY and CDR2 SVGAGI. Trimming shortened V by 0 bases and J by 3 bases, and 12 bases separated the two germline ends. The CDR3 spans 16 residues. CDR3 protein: CASSYSRNRVNQPQHF. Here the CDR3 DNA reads TGTGCCAGCAGTTACTCGAGGAACAGGGTCAATCAGCCCCAGCATTTT.

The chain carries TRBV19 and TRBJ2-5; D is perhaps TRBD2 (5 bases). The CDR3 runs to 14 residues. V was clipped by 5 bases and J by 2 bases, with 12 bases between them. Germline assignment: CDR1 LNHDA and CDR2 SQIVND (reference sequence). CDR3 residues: CASSPGVLQETQYF. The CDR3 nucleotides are TGTGCCAGTAGTCCCGGGGTTCTACAAGAGACCCAGTACTTC.

The CDR3 nucleotides are TGTGCCAGTAGTATAACTAGCGGGAGGGCCTCCGATACGCAGTATTTT. It yields the protein CASSITSGRASDTQYF. This chain connects TRBV19 to TRBJ2-3; TRBD2 agrees at 13 bases. Trimming removed 2 bases from V and 6 bases from J; junction bases left unmatched: 5. Germline CDR1 and CDR2: LNHDA and SQIVND (reference sequence). The CDR3 has 16 amino acids. The full variable domain, in which reference TRBV19 and TRBJ2-3 provide the parts outside the CDR3, is DGGITQSPKYLFRKEGQNVTLSCEQNLNHDAMYWYRQDPGQGLRLIYYSQIVNDFQKGDIAEGYSVSREKKESFPLTVTSAQKNPTAFYLCASSITSGRASDTQYFGPGTRLTVL.

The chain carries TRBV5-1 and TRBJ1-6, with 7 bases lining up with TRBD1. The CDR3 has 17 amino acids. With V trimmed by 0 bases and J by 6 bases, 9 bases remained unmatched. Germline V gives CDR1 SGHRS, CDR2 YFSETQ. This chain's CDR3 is CASSLATGQLLNSPLHF. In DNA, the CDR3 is TGCGCCAGCAGCTTGGCGACGGGACAGCTACTTAATTCACCCCTCCACTTT.

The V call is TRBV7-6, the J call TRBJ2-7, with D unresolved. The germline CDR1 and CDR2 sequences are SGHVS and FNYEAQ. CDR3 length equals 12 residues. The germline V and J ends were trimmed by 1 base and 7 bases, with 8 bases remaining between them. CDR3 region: CASSLDEPEQYF. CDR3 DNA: TGTGCCAGCAGCTTAGATGAGCCTGAGCAGTACTTC.

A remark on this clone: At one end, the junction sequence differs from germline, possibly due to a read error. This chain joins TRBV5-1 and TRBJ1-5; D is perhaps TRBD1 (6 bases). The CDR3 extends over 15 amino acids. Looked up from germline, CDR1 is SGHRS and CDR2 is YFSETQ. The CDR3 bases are TGCGCCAGCAGCTTAATCGGGGGGGGCAATCAGCCCCAGAATTTT. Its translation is CASSLIGGGNQPQNF. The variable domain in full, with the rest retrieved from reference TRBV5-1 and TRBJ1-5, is KAGVTQTPRYLIKTRGQQVTLSCSPISGHRSVSWYQQTPGQGLQFLFEYFSETQRNKGNFPGRFSGRQFSNSRSEMNVSTLELGDSALYLCASSLIGGGNQPQNFGDGTRLSIL.

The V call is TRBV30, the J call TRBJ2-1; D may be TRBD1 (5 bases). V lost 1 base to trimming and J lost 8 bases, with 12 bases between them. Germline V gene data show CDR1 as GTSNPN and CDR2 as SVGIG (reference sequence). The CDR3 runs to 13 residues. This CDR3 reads CAWSEYRGDEQFF. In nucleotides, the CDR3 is TGTGCCTGGAGTGAGTATAGGGGCGATGAGCAGTTCTTC. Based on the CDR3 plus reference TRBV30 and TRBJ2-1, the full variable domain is SQTIHQWPATLVQPVGSPLSLECTVEGTSNPNLYWYRQAAGRGLQLLFYSVGIGQISSEVPQNLSASRPQDRQFILSSKKLLLSDSGFYLCAWSEYRGDEQFFGPGTRLTVL.

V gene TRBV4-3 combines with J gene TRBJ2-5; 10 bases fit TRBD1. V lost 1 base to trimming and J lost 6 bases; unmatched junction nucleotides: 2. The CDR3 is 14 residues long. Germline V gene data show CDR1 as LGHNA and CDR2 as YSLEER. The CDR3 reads CASSQGQGAKTQYF. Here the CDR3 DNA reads TGCGCCAGCAGCCAAGGACAGGGGGCGAAGACCCAGTACTTC.

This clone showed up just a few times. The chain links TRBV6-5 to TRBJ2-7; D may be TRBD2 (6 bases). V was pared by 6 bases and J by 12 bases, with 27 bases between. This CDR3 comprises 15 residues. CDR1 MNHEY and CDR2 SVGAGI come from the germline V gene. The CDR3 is CASSRSRQGGLSLYF. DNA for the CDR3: TGTGCCAGCAGCCGCAGTCGGCAGGGAGGTCTTAGTTTGTACTTC.

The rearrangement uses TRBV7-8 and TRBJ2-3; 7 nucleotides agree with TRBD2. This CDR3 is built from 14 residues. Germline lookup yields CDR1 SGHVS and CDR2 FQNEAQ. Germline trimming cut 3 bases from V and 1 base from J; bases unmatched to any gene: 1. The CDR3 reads CASSFRGGTDTQYF. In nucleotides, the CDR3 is TGTGCCAGCAGCTTCCGGGGGGGCACAGATACGCAGTATTTT.

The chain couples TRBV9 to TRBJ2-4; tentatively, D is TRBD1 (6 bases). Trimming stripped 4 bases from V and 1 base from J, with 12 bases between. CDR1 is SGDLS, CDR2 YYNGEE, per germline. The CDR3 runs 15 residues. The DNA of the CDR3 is TGTGCCAGCAGCTTTGGGGGCTCGGCCAAAAACATTCAGTACTTC. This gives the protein CASSFGGSAKNIQYF.

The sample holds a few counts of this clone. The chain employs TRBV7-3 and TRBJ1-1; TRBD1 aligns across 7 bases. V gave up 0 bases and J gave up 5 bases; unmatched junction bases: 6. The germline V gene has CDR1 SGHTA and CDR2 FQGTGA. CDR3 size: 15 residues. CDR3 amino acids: CASSLTGTDNTEAFF. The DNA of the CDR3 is TGTGCCAGCAGCTTAACCGGGACAGATAATACTGAAGCTTTCTTT.

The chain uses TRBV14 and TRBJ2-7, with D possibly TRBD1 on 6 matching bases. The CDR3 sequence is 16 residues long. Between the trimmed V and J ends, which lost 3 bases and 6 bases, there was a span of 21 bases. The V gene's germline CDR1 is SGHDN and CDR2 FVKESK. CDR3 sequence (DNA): TGTGCCAGCAGCCAGTATCGAGGCCAGGGGTCAGGCGAGCAGTACTTC. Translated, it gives CASSQYRGQGSGEQYF.

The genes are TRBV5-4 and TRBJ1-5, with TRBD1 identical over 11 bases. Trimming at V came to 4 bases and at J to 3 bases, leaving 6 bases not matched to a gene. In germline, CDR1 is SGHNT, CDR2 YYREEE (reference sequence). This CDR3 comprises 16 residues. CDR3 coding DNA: TGTGCCAGCAGCCAGGGACAGGGGGGCGTCAATCAGCCCCAGCATTTT. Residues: CASSQGQGGVNQPQHF.

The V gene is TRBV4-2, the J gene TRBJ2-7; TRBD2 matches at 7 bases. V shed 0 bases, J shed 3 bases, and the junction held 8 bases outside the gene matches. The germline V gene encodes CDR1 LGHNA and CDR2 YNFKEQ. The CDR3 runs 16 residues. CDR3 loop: CASSQEARSGGYEQYF. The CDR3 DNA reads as TGTGCCAGCAGCCAAGAGGCAAGATCGGGGGGCTACGAGCAGTACTTC.

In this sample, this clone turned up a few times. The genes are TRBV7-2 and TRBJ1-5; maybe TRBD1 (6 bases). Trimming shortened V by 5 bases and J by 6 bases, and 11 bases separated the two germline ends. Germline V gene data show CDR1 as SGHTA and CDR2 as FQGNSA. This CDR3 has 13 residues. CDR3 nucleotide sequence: TGTGCCAGCAGCAACAGGGTGGGTCAGCCCCAGCATTTT. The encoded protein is CASSNRVGQPQHF. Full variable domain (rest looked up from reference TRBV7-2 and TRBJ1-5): GAGVSQSPSNKVTEKGKDVELRCDPISGHTALYWYRQSLGQGLEFLIYFQGNSAPDKSGLPSDRFSAERTGGSVSTLTIQRTQQEDSAVYLCASSNRVGQPQHFGDGTRLSIL.

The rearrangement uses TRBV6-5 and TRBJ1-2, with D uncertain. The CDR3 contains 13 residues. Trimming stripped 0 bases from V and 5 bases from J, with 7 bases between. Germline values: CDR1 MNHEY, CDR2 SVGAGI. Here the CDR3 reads CASSYSTEYGYTF. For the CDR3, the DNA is TGTGCCAGCAGTTACTCGACTGAATATGGCTACACCTTC.

The CDR3 protein is CAISDISGFAYEQYF. The CDR3 bases are TGTGCCATCAGTGATATATCGGGATTCGCCTACGAGCAGTACTTC. V gene TRBV10-3 combines with J gene TRBJ2-7; a weak D match, TRBD2 (5 bases). V dropped 3 bases and J dropped 2 bases, with 14 bases sitting between them. Germline CDR1 ENHRY, CDR2 SYGVKD. The CDR3 contains 15 residues.

The chain's CDR3 is CASSVVGGSDYEQYF. For the CDR3, the DNA is TGTGCCAGCAGCGTGGTGGGAGGAAGCGACTACGAGCAGTACTTC. The V and J genes are TRBV27 and TRBJ2-7; possibly TRBD2 for D (6 bases). Trimming cost V 6 bases and J 3 bases, with 18 bases left between them. Germline lookup yields CDR1 MNHEY and CDR2 SMNVEV (reference sequence). The CDR3 is made up of 15 amino acids.

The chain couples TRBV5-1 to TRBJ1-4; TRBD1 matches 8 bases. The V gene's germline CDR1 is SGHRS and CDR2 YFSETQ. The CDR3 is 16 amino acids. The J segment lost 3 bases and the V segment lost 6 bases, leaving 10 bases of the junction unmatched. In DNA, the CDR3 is TGCGCCAGCACCCCATCAGGGGGCTGGTCTAATGAAAAACTGTTTTTT. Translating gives CASTPSGGWSNEKLFF.

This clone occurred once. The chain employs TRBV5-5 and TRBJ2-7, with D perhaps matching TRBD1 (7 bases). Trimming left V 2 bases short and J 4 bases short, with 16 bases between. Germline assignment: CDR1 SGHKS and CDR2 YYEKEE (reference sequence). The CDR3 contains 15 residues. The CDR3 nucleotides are TGTGCCAGCAGCTTCCGGAGGGACAGTAAGTACGAGCAGTACTTC. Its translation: CASSFRRDSKYEQYF.

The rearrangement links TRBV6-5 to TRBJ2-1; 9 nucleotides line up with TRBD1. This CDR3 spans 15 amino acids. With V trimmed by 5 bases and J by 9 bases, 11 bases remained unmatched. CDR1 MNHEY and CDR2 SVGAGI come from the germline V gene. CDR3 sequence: CASSMKGQGFSEQFF. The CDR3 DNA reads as TGTGCCAGCAGTATGAAGGGACAGGGTTTTTCTGAGCAGTTCTTC.

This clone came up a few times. The CDR3 loop is CASSTTENYSNQPQHF. DNA of the CDR3: TGTGCCAGTAGTACCACGGAGAATTATAGCAATCAGCCCCAGCATTTT. This chain connects TRBV19 to TRBJ1-5; D is undetermined. Trimming removed 4 bases at V and 0 bases at J, with 13 bases between. CDR3 length: 16 residues. Germline V gives CDR1 LNHDA, CDR2 SQIVND (reference sequence).

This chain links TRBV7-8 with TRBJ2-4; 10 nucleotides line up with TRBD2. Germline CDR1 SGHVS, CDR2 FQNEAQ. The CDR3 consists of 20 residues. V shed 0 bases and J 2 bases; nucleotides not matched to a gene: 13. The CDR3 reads CASSLAIVTSGLGPKNIQYF. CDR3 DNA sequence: TGTGCCAGCAGCTTAGCAATTGTGACTAGCGGGTTAGGTCCCAAAAACATTCAGTACTTC. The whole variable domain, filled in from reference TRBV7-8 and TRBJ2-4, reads GAGVSQSPRYKVAKRGQDVALRCDPISGHVSLFWYQQALGQGPEFLTYFQNEAQLDKSGLPSDRFFAERPEGSVSTLKIQRTQQEDSAVYLCASSLAIVTSGLGPKNIQYFGAGTRLSVL.